The clone carrying this T cell receptor beta chain occurred a few times. Its antigen is not identified. The V segment lost 3 bases and the J segment 8 bases; nucleotides outside the gene matches: 11. The CDR3 spans 16 residues. Germline CDR1 is MGHRA and CDR2 is YSYEKL. The data derive from a study of T cells in Graves' hyperthyroidism and ophthalmopathy. Overall study findings and caveats: Blood also showed most of the thyroid clonotypes that were expanded above 0.001.

Researchers took RNA transcripts and amplified the TCR beta CDR3 regions from them. Carried out on the TCR CDR3, a first-round RT-PCR used the HTBI primer set. MiXCR, applied by TCRdb to the multiplex PCR reads, yields one record per CDR3 protein. The table includes approximately 590,000 distinct CDR3 sequences, roughly 14% detected once. The source material was blood. The chain is built from TRBV4-1 and TRBJ1-4; 8 positions agree with TRBD1. This sequence was found in a woman aged 25 to 45 with Graves' hyperthyroidism. CDR3 loop: CASSQTDRGKWEKLFF. The CDR3 DNA is TGCGCCAGCAGCCAGACCGACAGGGGAAAATGGGAAAAACTGTTTTTT.